The 20 T cell receptor beta chains below come from one sample, sequenced in a study of blood T cell repertoires in COVID-19. Method: immunoSEQ multiplex PCR; TCRdb's copy keeps in-frame clones and lacks some. The data contain about 260,000 clones, approximately 88% of them singletons. The source material was peripheral blood. These receptors came from a human donor in a cohort sampled during active COVID-19.

V and J are TRBV10-3 and TRBJ2-7; maybe TRBD2 (6 bases). Germline V gives CDR1 ENHRY, CDR2 SYGVKD. V was shortened by 0 bases and J by 4 bases, with 13 bases between the two germline ends. This CDR3 spans 15 amino acids. The CDR3, as DNA: TGTGCCATCAGTGAGTCAGCCGGGAGTGGATACGAGCAGTACTTC. This encodes CAISESAGSGYEQYF.

The rearrangement joins TRBV12-5 to TRBJ2-7, with 9 bases matching TRBD2. With V trimmed by 6 bases and J by 2 bases, 5 bases remained unmatched. Per the germline V gene, CDR1 is LGHNT and CDR2 is FRNRAP. The CDR3 is made up of 14 amino acids. The CDR3 DNA follows: TGTGCTAGTGGGCCAAGCGGGGGGACCTACGAGCAGTACTTC. Amino acid sequence: CASGPSGGTYEQYF. The full variable domain, in which reference TRBV12-5 and TRBJ2-7 provide the parts outside the CDR3, is DARVTQTPRHKVTEMGQEVTMRCQPILGHNTVFWYRQTMMQGLELLAYFRNRAPLDDSGMPKDRFSAEMPDATLATLKIQPSEPRDSAVYFCASGPSGGTYEQYFGPGTRLTVT.

V is TRBV14 and J is TRBJ2-1, with D uncertain. The CDR3 runs to 16 residues. CDR1 is SGHDN and CDR2 is FVKESK in the germline V gene. Deletions cut 1 base from V and 4 bases from J, with 14 bases between. CDR3 loop: CASSQVRVRLYNEQFF. Here the CDR3 DNA reads TGTGCCAGCAGCCAAGTTCGGGTAAGGCTTTACAATGAGCAGTTCTTC. The full variable domain, completed using reference TRBV14 and TRBJ2-1, is EAGVTQFPSHSVIEKGQTVTLRCDPISGHDNLYWYRRVMGKEIKFLLHFVKESKQDESGMPNNRFLAERTGGTYSTLKVQPAELEDSGVYFCASSQVRVRLYNEQFFGPGTRLTVL.

V gene TRBV4-3 combines with J gene TRBJ2-7; 8 bases line up with TRBD2. Germline loops: CDR1 LGHNA, CDR2 YSLEER. The CDR3 has 17 residues. J gave up 0 bases and V 0 bases, and 7 bases lay outside the gene matches. DNA of the CDR3: TGCGCCAGCAGCCAAGACTCAGGAGCGGGGGCCTCCTACGAGCAGTACTTC. Translating it yields CASSQDSGAGASYEQYF.

This chain connects TRBV9 to TRBJ2-6; D remains unclear. CDR3 size: 14 residues. V shed 4 bases and J shed 4 bases, with 9 bases lying between them. Germline V gene lookup returns CDR1 SGDLS and CDR2 YYNGEE. In DNA form, the CDR3 reads TGTGCCAGCAGCCCCCCGGTCGGGGCCAACGTCCTGACTTTC. Translated, it gives CASSPPVGANVLTF.

The chain has TRBV9 and TRBJ2-6, with 8 bases fitting TRBD1. The CDR3 is 17 amino acids. The ends lost 1 base at V and 1 base at J; junction bases unmatched: 4. CDR1 and CDR2 (germline): SGDLS, YYNGEE. CDR3 sequence reads: CASSVRDRKSGANVLTF. The DNA for the CDR3 is TGTGCCAGCAGCGTAAGGGACAGGAAATCTGGGGCCAACGTCCTGACTTTC.

The V gene is TRBV28, the J gene TRBJ2-6; a possible D gene is TRBD2 (6 bases). V lost 10 bases and J 1 base, leaving 14 bases between the germline ends. Germline-derived CDR1 and CDR2 are MDHEN and SYDVKM. CDR3 length: 15 residues. CDR3 in DNA: TGTGCCACCGGAGGAGGGGCGTCTGGGGCCAACGTCCTGACTTTC. Translated, it gives CATGGGASGANVLTF.

This chain joins TRBV7-2 and TRBJ1-1; 8 bases fit TRBD1. CDR3 size: 14 residues. The V and J ends lost 5 bases and 2 bases, in that order; junction bases with no gene match: 4. CDR1 and CDR2 (germline): SGHTA, FQGNSA. Written as DNA, the CDR3 is TGTGCCAGCAGCATGACAGGGGCAAACACTGAAGCTTTCTTT. It encodes CASSMTGANTEAFF.

The chain couples TRBV6-2 or TRBV6-3 to TRBJ1-1; no firm D call. From germline, CDR1 is MNHEY and CDR2 SVGEGT. This CDR3 comprises 17 residues. Trimming cost V 4 bases and J 1 base, with 19 bases left between them. For the CDR3, the DNA is TGTGCCAGCAGTTCGGCAGCCTGGGAGAATTCGAACACTGAAGCTTTCTTT. Protein sequence: CASSSAAWENSNTEAFF.

The chain joins TRBV18 to TRBJ1-2, with D tentatively TRBD1 (6 bases). V gave up 2 bases and J gave up 3 bases, with 13 bases separating them. The CDR3 length is 15 residues. CDR1 and CDR2 (germline): KGHSH, LQKENI. CDR3 sequence (DNA): TGTGCCAGCTCACCATCACCCGAGGGGGACTATGGCTACACCTTC. It encodes CASSPSPEGDYGYTF.

The V and J genes are TRBV7-3 and TRBJ1-2; 9 nucleotides align to TRBD1. The V gene's germline CDR1 is SGHTA and CDR2 FQGTGA. The CDR3 is 13 residues long. The J segment lost 8 bases and the V segment lost 4 bases, leaving 5 bases of the junction unmatched. CDR3 protein: CASSSTGGEGYTF. The CDR3, as DNA: TGTGCCAGCAGCTCTACAGGGGGCGAAGGCTACACCTTC. The entire variable domain, with the rest obtained from reference TRBV7-3 and TRBJ1-2, is as follows: GAGVSQTPSNKVTEKGKYVELRCDPISGHTALYWYRQSLGQGPEFLIYFQGTGAADDSGLPNDRFFAVRPEGSVSTLKIQRTERGDSAVYLCASSSTGGEGYTFGSGTRLTVV.

This chain uses TRBV19 with TRBJ1-2, with TRBD1 matching 9 bases. The CDR3 covers 16 residues. CDR1 and CDR2 from the germline V gene are LNHDA and SQIVND (reference sequence). The ends lost 4 bases at V and 6 bases at J; junction bases unmatched: 12. Here the CDR3 reads CASSTRDREFRNGYTF. The CDR3 coding sequence is TGTGCCAGTAGTACCCGGGACAGGGAGTTTCGGAATGGCTACACCTTC.

The rearrangement joins TRBV20-1 to TRBJ2-7; weak D call: TRBD1 (7 bases). The CDR3 extends over 13 amino acids. Deletions cut 3 bases from V and 6 bases from J, with 15 bases between. Looked up from germline, CDR1 is DFQATT and CDR2 is SNEGSKA (reference sequence). The chain's CDR3 is CSASSRQGGEQYF. CDR3 nucleotides: TGCAGTGCTAGTAGTCGACAGGGAGGCGAGCAGTACTTC.

The chain is built from TRBV28 and TRBJ2-7; D remains unclear. The germline V gene encodes CDR1 MDHEN and CDR2 SYDVKM. Trimming took off 6 bases at V and 2 bases at J, with 17 bases between the two ends. CDR3 length equals 15 residues. This CDR3 is CASRTPGVATYEQYF. The CDR3 DNA sequence: TGTGCCAGCAGGACCCCTGGAGTGGCAACCTACGAGCAGTACTTC.

The chain carries TRBV7-8 and TRBJ1-1; D possibly corresponds to TRBD1 (5 bases). The length of the CDR3 is 16 residues. In germline, CDR1 is SGHVS, CDR2 FQNEAQ. Trimming cost V 5 bases and J 1 base, with 17 bases left between them. DNA of the CDR3: TGTGCCAGCAGCATGACACCGGGGGAAGGGAACACTGAAGCTTTCTTT. This gives the protein CASSMTPGEGNTEAFF. The variable domain in full, with the rest retrieved from reference TRBV7-8 and TRBJ1-1, is GAGVSQSPRYKVAKRGQDVALRCDPISGHVSLFWYQQALGQGPEFLTYFQNEAQLDKSGLPSDRFFAERPEGSVSTLKIQRTQQEDSAVYLCASSMTPGEGNTEAFFGQGTRLTVV.

V and J are TRBV28 and TRBJ2-3, with a possible D match to TRBD2 (5 bases). The V end was cut by 7 bases, the J end by 4 bases, with 12 bases between. Germline-derived CDR1 and CDR2 are MDHEN and SYDVKM. This CDR3 has 13 amino acids. For the CDR3, the DNA is TGTGCCAGCATCCGGGGTGATTCAGATACGCAGTATTTT. Protein sequence: CASIRGDSDTQYF.

This sequence joins TRBV4-3 and TRBJ1-2; D is perhaps TRBD1 (5 bases). The CDR3 totals 14 residues. Deletions cut 0 bases from V and 3 bases from J, with 8 bases between. CDR1 is LGHNA and CDR2 is YSLEER in the germline V gene. The CDR3 spells CASSQDGGDYGYTF. Here the CDR3 DNA reads TGCGCCAGCAGCCAAGACGGGGGGGACTATGGCTACACCTTC.

This clone has a single count. This rearrangement joins TRBV24-1 to TRBJ2-3; the match to TRBD2 covers 7 bases. CDR1 and CDR2 (germline): KGHDR, SFDVKD. This CDR3 has 14 amino acids. V lost 4 bases and J lost 7; bases outside the gene matches: 7. The CDR3 loop is CATSDVKGGNTQYF. The CDR3 DNA reads TGTGCCACCAGTGACGTCAAGGGAGGGAATACGCAGTATTTT.

The rearrangement joins TRBV24-1 to TRBJ1-1, with D possibly TRBD1 on 5 matching bases. CDR3 length equals 14 residues. V lost 5 bases, J lost 1 base, and 10 bases lay in between. The germline CDR1 and CDR2 sequences are KGHDR and SFDVKD. CDR3 loop: CATSGTGGNTEAFF. The CDR3 DNA follows: TGTGCCACCAGTGGAACAGGCGGGAACACTGAAGCTTTCTTT.

This clone was found a few times. The rearrangement links TRBV9 to TRBJ1-3; D is ambiguous. The ends were cut back, 0 bases at V and 4 bases at J, with 14 bases in the middle. The CDR3 totals 16 residues. CDR1 is SGDLS, CDR2 YYNGEE, per germline. CDR3 nucleotide sequence: TGTGCCAGCAGCGTAGCGCCCAGGCCCATAGGAAACACCATATATTTT. This gives the protein CASSVAPRPIGNTIYF.